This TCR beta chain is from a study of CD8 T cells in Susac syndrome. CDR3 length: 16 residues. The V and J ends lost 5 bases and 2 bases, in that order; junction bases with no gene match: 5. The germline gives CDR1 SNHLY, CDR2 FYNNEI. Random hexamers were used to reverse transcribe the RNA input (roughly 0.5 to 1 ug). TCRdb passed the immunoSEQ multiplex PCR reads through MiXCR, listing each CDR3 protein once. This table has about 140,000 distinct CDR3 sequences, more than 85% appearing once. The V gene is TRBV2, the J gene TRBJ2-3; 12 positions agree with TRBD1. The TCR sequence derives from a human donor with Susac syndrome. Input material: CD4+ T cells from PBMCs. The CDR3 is CASSRQGQGATDTQYF. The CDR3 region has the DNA TGTGCCAGCAGTCGCCAGGGACAGGGGGCCACAGATACGCAGTATTTT.